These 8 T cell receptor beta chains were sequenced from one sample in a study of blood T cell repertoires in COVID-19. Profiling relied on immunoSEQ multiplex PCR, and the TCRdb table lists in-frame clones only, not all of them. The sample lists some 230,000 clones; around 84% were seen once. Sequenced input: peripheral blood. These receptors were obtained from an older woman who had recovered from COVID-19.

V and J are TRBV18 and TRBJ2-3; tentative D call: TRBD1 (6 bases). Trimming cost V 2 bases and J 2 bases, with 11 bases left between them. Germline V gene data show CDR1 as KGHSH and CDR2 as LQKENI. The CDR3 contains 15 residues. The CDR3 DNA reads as TGTGCCAGCTCACCAAGGTCAGGGGACACAGATACGCAGTATTTT. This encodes CASSPRSGDTDTQYF.

As DNA, the CDR3 is TGCGCCAGCAGCCAAAGGGCAGCGGGGTGGGCCAAAAACATTCAGTACTTC. This sequence encodes CASSQRAAGWAKNIQYF. The chain combines TRBV4-1 with TRBJ2-4; 7 bases are shared with TRBD2. The CDR3 is 17 amino acids. The germline CDR1 and CDR2 sequences are MGHRA and YSYEKL. With 2 bases clipped from V and 1 base from J, the junction kept 8 bases outside the gene matches.

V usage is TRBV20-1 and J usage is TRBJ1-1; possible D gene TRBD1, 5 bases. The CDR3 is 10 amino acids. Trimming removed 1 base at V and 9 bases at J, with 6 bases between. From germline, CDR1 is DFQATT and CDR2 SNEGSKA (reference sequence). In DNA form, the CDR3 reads TGCAGTGCTAGAGGACAGCAAGCTTTCTTT. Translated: CSARGQQAFF.

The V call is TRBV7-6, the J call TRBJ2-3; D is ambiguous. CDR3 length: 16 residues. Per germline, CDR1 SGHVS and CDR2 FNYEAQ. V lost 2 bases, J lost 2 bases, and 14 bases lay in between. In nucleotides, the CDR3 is TGTGCCAGCAGCTTATTCGGAACAACTACCACAGATACGCAGTATTTT. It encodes CASSLFGTTTTDTQYF.

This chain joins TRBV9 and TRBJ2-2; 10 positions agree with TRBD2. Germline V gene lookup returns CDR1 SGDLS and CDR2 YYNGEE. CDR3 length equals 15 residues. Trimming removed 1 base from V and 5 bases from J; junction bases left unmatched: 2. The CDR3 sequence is CASSVSGGVTGELFF. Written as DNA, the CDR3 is TGTGCCAGCAGCGTAAGCGGGGGGGTTACCGGGGAGCTGTTTTTT.

The CDR3 is CASEGQSSYEQYF. As DNA, the CDR3 is TGTGCCAGCGAGGGACAGAGCTCCTACGAGCAGTACTTC. The gene calls are TRBV12-3 or TRBV12-4 and TRBJ2-7, with 7 bases that match TRBD1. The length of the CDR3 is 13 residues. The ends lost 8 bases at V and 0 bases at J; junction bases unmatched: 4.

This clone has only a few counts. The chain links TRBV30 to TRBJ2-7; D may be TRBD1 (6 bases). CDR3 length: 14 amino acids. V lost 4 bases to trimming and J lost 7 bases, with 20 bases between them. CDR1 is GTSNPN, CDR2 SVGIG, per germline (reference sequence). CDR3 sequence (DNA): TGTGCCTGGACTGGGGGCTTTCCCTACGAGGAGCAGTACTTC. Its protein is CAWTGGFPYEEQYF. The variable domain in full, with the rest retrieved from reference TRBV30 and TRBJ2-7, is SQTIHQWPATLVQPVGSPLSLECTVEGTSNPNLYWYRQAAGRGLQLLFYSVGIGQISSEVPQNLSASRPQDRQFILSSKKLLLSDSGFYLCAWTGGFPYEEQYFGPGTRLTVT.

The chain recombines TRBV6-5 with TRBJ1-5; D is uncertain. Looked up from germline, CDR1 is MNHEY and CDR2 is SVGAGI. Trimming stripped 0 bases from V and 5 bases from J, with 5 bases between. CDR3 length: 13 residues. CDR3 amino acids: CASSYSADQPQHF. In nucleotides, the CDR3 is TGTGCCAGCAGTTACTCGGCAGATCAGCCCCAGCATTTT.